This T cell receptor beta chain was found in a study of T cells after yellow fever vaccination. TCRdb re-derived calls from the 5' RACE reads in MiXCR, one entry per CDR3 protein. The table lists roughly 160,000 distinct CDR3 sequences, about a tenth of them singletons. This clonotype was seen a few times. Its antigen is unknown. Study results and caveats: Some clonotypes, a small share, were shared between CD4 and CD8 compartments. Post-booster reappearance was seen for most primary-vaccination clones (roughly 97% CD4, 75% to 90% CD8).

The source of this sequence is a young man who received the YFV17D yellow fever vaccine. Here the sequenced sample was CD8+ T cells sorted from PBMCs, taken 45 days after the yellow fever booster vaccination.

This CDR3 is CASSALAGANSYEQYF. CDR3 DNA: TGCGCCAGCAGCGCTCTAGCGGGGGCCAACTCCTACGAGCAGTACTTC. The chain recombines TRBV4-1 with TRBJ2-7; TRBD2 aligns across 10 bases. Germline trimming cut 5 bases from V and 0 bases from J; bases unmatched to any gene: 7. CDR3 length: 16 amino acids. Germline CDR1 and CDR2: MGHRA and YSYEKL.